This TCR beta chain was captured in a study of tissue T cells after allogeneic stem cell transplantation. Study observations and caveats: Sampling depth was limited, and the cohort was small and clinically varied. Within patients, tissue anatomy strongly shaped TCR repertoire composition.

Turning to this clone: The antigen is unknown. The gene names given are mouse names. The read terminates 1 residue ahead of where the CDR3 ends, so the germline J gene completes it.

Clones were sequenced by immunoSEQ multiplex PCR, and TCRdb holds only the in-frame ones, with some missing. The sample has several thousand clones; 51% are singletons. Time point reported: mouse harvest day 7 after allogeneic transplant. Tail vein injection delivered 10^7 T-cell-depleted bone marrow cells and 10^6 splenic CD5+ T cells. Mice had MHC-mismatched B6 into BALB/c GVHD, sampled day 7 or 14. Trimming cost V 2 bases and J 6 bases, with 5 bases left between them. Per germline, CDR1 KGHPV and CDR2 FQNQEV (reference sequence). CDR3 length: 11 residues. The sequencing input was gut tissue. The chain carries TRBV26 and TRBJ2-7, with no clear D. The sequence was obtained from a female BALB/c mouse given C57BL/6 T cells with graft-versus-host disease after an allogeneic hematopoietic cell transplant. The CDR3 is CASSLGVEQYF. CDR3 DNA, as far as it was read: TGTGCCAGCAGTCTGGGGGTTGAACAGTAC.